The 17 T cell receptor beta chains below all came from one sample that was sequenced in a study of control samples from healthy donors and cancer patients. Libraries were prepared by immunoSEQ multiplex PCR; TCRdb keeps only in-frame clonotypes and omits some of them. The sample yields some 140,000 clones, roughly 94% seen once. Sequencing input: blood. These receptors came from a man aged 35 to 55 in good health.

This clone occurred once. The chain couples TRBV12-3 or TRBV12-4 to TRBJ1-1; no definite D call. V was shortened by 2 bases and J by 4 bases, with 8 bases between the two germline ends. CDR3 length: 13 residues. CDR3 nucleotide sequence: TGTGCCAGCAGTTTAAGCCAGTCCACTGAAGCTTTCTTT. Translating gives CASSLSQSTEAFF.

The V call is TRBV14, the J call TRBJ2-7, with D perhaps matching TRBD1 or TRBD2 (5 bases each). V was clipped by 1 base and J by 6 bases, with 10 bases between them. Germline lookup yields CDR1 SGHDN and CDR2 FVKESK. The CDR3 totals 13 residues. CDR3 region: CASSQVGAGEQYF. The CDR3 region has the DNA TGTGCCAGCAGCCAAGTTGGGGCGGGCGAGCAGTACTTC.

CDR3 sequence (DNA): TGCGCCAGCAGCCGGGACAGACTAAATCAGCCCCAGCATTTT. This sequence encodes CASSRDRLNQPQHF. V and J are TRBV4-1 and TRBJ1-5, with 7 bases identical to TRBD1. V shed 4 bases and J 4 bases; nucleotides not matched to a gene: 4. The CDR3 has 14 amino acids. Per germline, CDR1 MGHRA and CDR2 YSYEKL.

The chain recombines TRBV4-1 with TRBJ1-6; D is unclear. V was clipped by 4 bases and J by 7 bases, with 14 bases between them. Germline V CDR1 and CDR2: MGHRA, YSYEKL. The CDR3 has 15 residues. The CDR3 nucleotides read TGCGCCAGCAGCCGGTACTCAGCGGAGAATTCACCCCTCCACTTT. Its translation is CASSRYSAENSPLHF.

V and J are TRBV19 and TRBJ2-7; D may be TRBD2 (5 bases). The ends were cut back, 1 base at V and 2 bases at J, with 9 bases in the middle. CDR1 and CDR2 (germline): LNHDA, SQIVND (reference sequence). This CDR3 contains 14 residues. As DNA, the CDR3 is TGTGCCAGTAGTATAGTCGGCGGGCCCTACGAGCAGTACTTC. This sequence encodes CASSIVGGPYEQYF. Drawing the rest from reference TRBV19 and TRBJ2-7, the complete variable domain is DGGITQSPKYLFRKEGQNVTLSCEQNLNHDAMYWYRQDPGQGLRLIYYSQIVNDFQKGDIAEGYSVSREKKESFPLTVTSAQKNPTAFYLCASSIVGGPYEQYFGPGTRLTVT.

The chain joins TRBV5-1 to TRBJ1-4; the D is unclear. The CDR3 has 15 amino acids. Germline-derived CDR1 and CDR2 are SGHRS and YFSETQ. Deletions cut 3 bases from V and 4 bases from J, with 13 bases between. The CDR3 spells CASSSEAGGNEKLFF. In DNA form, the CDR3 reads TGCGCCAGCAGCTCAGAGGCAGGTGGTAATGAAAAACTGTTTTTT.

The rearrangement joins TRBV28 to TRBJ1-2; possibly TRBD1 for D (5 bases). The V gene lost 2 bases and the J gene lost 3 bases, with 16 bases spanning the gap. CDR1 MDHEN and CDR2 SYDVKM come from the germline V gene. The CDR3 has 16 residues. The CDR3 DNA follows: TGTGCCAGCAGTTTACTTAACAGCCTGGGGGACTATGGCTACACCTTC. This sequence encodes CASSLLNSLGDYGYTF.

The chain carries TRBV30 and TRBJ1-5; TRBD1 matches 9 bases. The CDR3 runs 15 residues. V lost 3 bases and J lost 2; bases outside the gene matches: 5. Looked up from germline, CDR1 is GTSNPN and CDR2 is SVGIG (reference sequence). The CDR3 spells CAWSDGTGRNQPQHF. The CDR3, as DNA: TGTGCCTGGAGCGACGGGACAGGGCGCAATCAGCCCCAGCATTTT.

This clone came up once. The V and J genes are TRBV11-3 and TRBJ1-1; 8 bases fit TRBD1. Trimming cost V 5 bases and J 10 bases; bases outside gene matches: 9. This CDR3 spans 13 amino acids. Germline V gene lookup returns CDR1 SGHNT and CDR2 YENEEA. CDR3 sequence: CASSPWTGQGAFF. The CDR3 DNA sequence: TGTGCCAGCAGCCCTTGGACAGGGCAGGGAGCTTTCTTT.

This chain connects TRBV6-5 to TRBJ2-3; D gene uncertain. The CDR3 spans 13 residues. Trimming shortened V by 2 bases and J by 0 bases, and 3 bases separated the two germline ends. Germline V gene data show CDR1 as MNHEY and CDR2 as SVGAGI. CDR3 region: CASSYRSTDTQYF. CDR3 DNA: TGTGCCAGCAGTTACAGGAGCACAGATACGCAGTATTTT.

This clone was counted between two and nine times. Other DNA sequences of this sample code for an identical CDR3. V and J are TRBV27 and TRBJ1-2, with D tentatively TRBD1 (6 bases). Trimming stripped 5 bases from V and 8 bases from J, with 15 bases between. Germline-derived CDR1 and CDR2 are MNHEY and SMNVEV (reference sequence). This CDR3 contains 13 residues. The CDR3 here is CASSPQGLGGYTF. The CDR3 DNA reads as TGTGCCAGCAGTCCACAGGGTTTGGGCGGCTACACCTTC.

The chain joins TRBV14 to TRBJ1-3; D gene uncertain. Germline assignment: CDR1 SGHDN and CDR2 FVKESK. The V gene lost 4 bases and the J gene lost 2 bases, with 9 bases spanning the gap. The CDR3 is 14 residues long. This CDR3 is CASSRERAGNTIYF. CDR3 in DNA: TGTGCCAGCAGCCGGGAGAGGGCTGGAAACACCATATATTTT.

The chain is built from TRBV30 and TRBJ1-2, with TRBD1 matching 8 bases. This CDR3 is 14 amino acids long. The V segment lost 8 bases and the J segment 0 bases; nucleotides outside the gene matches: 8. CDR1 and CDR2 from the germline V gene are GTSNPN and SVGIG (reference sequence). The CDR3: CARQDRATNYGYTF. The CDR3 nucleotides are TGTGCCCGGCAGGACAGGGCCACTAACTATGGCTACACCTTC. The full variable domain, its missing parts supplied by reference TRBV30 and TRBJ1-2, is SQTIHQWPATLVQPVGSPLSLECTVEGTSNPNLYWYRQAAGRGLQLLFYSVGIGQISSEVPQNLSASRPQDRQFILSSKKLLLSDSGFYLCARQDRATNYGYTFGSGTRLTVV.

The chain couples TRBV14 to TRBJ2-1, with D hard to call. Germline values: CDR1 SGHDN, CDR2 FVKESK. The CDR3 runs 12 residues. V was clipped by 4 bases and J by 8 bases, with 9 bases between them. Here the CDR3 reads CASSLQGYEQFF. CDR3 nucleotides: TGTGCCAGCAGCCTCCAAGGGTATGAGCAGTTCTTC.

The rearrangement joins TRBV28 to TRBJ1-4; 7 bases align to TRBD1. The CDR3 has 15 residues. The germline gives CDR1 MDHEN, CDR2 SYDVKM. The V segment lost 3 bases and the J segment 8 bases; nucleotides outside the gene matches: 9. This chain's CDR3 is CASSFRGQAGEKLFF. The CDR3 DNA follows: TGTGCCAGCAGTTTCCGCGGACAGGCGGGGGAAAAACTGTTTTTT.

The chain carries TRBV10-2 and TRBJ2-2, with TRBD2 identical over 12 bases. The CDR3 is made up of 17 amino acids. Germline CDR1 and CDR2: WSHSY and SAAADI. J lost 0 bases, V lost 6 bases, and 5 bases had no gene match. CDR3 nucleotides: TGCGCCAGCAGCCCTAGCGGGGGGGCGGCGAACACCGGGGAGCTGTTTTTT. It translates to CASSPSGGAANTGELFF.

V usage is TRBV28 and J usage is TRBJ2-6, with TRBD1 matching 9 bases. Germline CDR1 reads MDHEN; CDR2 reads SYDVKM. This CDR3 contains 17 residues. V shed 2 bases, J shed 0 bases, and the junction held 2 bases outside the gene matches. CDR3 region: CASSLGTGFSGANVLTF. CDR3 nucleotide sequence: TGTGCCAGCAGTTTAGGGACAGGGTTCTCTGGGGCCAACGTCCTGACTTTC.